The 24 T cell receptor beta chains below come from one sample, sequenced in a study of cytomegalovirus exposure and HLA in healthy donors. The PCR made use of 60 Vbeta and 13 Jbeta primers. Profiled with immunoSEQ multiplex PCR; TCRdb holds only in-frame clones, not every one. The sample contains about 250,000 clones, roughly 91% of which appear only once. Source material: PBMCs. The receptor source for this set is a girl aged 2 to 10 in good health and CMV-seronegative.

The rearrangement links TRBV9 to TRBJ2-1; TRBD2 matches at 7 bases. V gave up 4 bases and J gave up 1 base; unmatched junction bases: 5. From germline, CDR1 is SGDLS and CDR2 YYNGEE. The CDR3 is 15 amino acids. In DNA form, the CDR3 reads TGTGCCAGCAGCCTCCGACTAGCTTCCTACAATGAGCAGTTCTTC. It translates to CASSLRLASYNEQFF.

V gene TRBV28 combines with J gene TRBJ1-2, with 7 bases lining up with TRBD1. The V gene's germline CDR1 is MDHEN and CDR2 SYDVKM. J was trimmed by 4 bases and V by 5 bases; bases with no gene match: 10. This CDR3 spans 15 amino acids. The CDR3 nucleotides are TGTGCCAGCAGTCACTCGACAGGGCCCTCCTATGGCTACACCTTC. Residues: CASSHSTGPSYGYTF.

The rearrangement links TRBV6-5 to TRBJ2-7; possible D gene TRBD1, 6 bases. Trimming removed 6 bases at V and 4 bases at J, with 13 bases between. The CDR3 covers 13 residues. Germline assignment: CDR1 MNHEY and CDR2 SVGAGI. The CDR3 loop reads CASSWSGDYEQYF. The CDR3 coding sequence is TGTGCCAGCAGCTGGTCAGGGGATTACGAGCAGTACTTC.

The chain recombines TRBV19 with TRBJ1-5, with TRBD1 matching over 9 bases. The germline V gene encodes CDR1 LNHDA and CDR2 SQIVND (reference sequence). The junction had 8 bases not matched to a gene; V was cut back by 7 bases and J by 7 bases. This CDR3 contains 14 residues. Here the CDR3 DNA reads TGTGCCAGTATCGCGGACAGGGGACCCCAGCCCCAGCATTTT. Its translation: CASIADRGPQPQHF.

The V call is TRBV30, the J call TRBJ1-2; 8 bases line up with TRBD1. Germline CDR1 reads GTSNPN; CDR2 reads SVGIG (reference sequence). With V trimmed by 2 bases and J by 4 bases, 3 bases remained unmatched. The CDR3 has 13 residues. CDR3 sequence reads: CAWSQGATYGYTF. The CDR3 nucleotides are TGTGCCTGGAGTCAGGGGGCGACCTATGGCTACACCTTC.

V is TRBV7-2 and J is TRBJ1-1; possibly TRBD1 for D (6 bases). The germline gives CDR1 SGHTA, CDR2 FQGNSA. Trimming took off 4 bases at V and 0 bases at J, with 9 bases between the two ends. The CDR3 length is 14 residues. CDR3 sequence: CASSSNRVNTEAFF. CDR3 sequence (DNA): TGTGCCAGCAGCTCGAACAGGGTGAACACTGAAGCTTTCTTT.

This clone was counted once. The chain links TRBV10-1 to TRBJ2-3; D not resolved. Trimming took off 3 bases at V and 4 bases at J, with 11 bases between the two ends. The length of the CDR3 is 14 residues. The germline V gene has CDR1 WNHNN and CDR2 SYGVQD (reference sequence). The CDR3 protein is CASSELETPDTQYF. CDR3 DNA sequence: TGCGCCAGCAGTGAACTGGAGACTCCAGATACGCAGTATTTT.

The V and J genes are TRBV2 and TRBJ2-3, with 11 bases identical to TRBD2. Unmatched junction bases numbered 16, after V lost 11 bases and J lost 6 bases. The CDR3 runs 16 residues. Germline CDR1 is SNHLY and CDR2 is FYNNEI. CDR3 DNA sequence: TGTGCCGCGGAGGCTAGCGGGAGGCCTCTTGAGGATACGCAGTATTTT. Protein product: CAAEASGRPLEDTQYF.

For this clone: Other nucleotide sequences in the sample specify the same CDR3. The genes are TRBV9 and TRBJ1-5; D uncertain. This CDR3 has 13 amino acids. Trimming cost V 2 bases and J 1 base, with 4 bases left between them. Germline V lookup: CDR1 SGDLS, CDR2 YYNGEE. CDR3 sequence reads: CASSVGSNQPQHF. DNA of the CDR3: TGTGCCAGCAGCGTGGGCAGCAATCAGCCCCAGCATTTT.

The chain uses TRBV7-9 and TRBJ1-2; 7 bases fit TRBD1. J was trimmed by 7 bases and V by 3 bases; bases with no gene match: 8. Germline CDR1 SEHNR, CDR2 FQNEAQ (reference sequence). The CDR3 runs to 14 residues. CDR3 in amino acids: CASSFPQGVGGYTF. The CDR3 DNA is TGTGCCAGCAGCTTCCCTCAGGGGGTGGGTGGCTACACCTTC.

This rearrangement joins TRBV28 to TRBJ1-5; 7 nucleotides match TRBD1. Germline trimming cut 11 bases from V and 0 bases from J; bases unmatched to any gene: 10. The germline CDR1 and CDR2 sequences are MDHEN and SYDVKM. The length of the CDR3 is 15 residues. The CDR3 region is CAAGQVRDSNQPQHF. The CDR3 region has the DNA TGTGCCGCCGGACAGGTGAGGGATAGCAATCAGCCCCAGCATTTT.

The V call is TRBV7-8, the J call TRBJ2-7; D perhaps matches TRBD2 (6 bases). Germline V gene lookup returns CDR1 SGHVS and CDR2 FQNEAQ. This CDR3 is built from 14 residues. Trimming removed 5 bases from V and 7 bases from J, with 18 bases in between. The CDR3 DNA is TGTGCCAGCAGCATTCAAGGAGGGGTAAAAGAGCAGTACTTC. The encoded protein is CASSIQGGVKEQYF.

The chain carries TRBV6-1 and TRBJ1-2, with 7 bases that match TRBD1. CDR3 length: 14 amino acids. The germline gives CDR1 MNHNS, CDR2 SASEGT. The junction had 5 bases not matched to a gene; V was cut back by 2 bases and J by 5 bases. The CDR3 spells CASSETRDRYGYTF. CDR3 coding DNA: TGTGCCAGCAGTGAAACTCGGGACAGATATGGCTACACCTTC.

V usage is TRBV10-3 and J usage is TRBJ2-7; TRBD2 aligns across 7 bases. Looked up from germline, CDR1 is ENHRY and CDR2 is SYGVKD. The CDR3 is made up of 14 amino acids. The ends lost 8 bases at V and 0 bases at J; junction bases unmatched: 7. CDR3 DNA: TGTGCCATCCGTTCAGGGACTAACTCCTACGAGCAGTACTTC. It yields the protein CAIRSGTNSYEQYF.

This rearrangement joins TRBV5-6 to TRBJ1-2, with 11 bases identical to TRBD1. CDR1 and CDR2 (germline): SGHDT, YYEEEE. Trimming at V came to 3 bases and at J to 8 bases, leaving 9 bases not matched to a gene. The length of the CDR3 is 15 residues. CDR3 bases: TGTGCCAGCAGCTCAACCTCGGGACAGGGGGTGGGCTACACCTTC. Its translation is CASSSTSGQGVGYTF.

The CDR3: CASSLGDRGYNEQFF. The CDR3 DNA reads as TGCGCCAGCAGCCTCGGGGACAGGGGCTACAATGAGCAGTTCTTC. V usage is TRBV5-1 and J usage is TRBJ2-1; 10 nucleotides line up with TRBD1. The length of the CDR3 is 15 residues. Losses at the gene ends were 4 bases for V and 3 bases for J; bases not matched to a gene: 4. The germline gives CDR1 SGHRS, CDR2 YFSETQ. The full variable domain, rest sourced from reference TRBV5-1 and TRBJ2-1, is KAGVTQTPRYLIKTRGQQVTLSCSPISGHRSVSWYQQTPGQGLQFLFEYFSETQRNKGNFPGRFSGRQFSNSRSEMNVSTLELGDSALYLCASSLGDRGYNEQFFGPGTRLTVL.

The chain employs TRBV6-1 and TRBJ1-3; D may be TRBD1 (6 bases). The CDR3 loop spans 16 amino acids. CDR1 and CDR2 (germline): MNHNS, SASEGT. The germline V and J ends were trimmed by 4 bases and 1 base, with 14 bases remaining between them. CDR3 nucleotide sequence: TGTGCCAGCAGTGCTCTAAACAGGGAATCTGGAAACACCATATATTTT. It specifies CASSALNRESGNTIYF.

The chain is built from TRBV29-1 and TRBJ2-5, with TRBD2 matching 14 bases. The CDR3 is made up of 15 amino acids. Germline V lookup: CDR1 SQVTM, CDR2 ANQGSEA. V trimming: 5 bases; J trimming: 5 bases; junction bases outside the gene matches: 7. For the CDR3, the DNA is TGCAGCGTTACCGGGACTAGCGGGAGCGGTGAGACCCAGTACTTC. Translated, it gives CSVTGTSGSGETQYF.

Turning to this clone: At one end the junction does not follow the germline gene, possibly because of a read error. The chain links TRBV5-4 to TRBJ1-4; D ambiguous. Germline V CDR1 and CDR2: SGHNT, YYREEE (reference sequence). The CDR3 has 14 amino acids. In DNA form, the CDR3 reads TGTGCCAGCAGACTCGCTCCAACTAATGGAAAACTGTTTTTT. Its translation: CASRLAPTNGKLFF.

The DNA of the CDR3 is TGCGCCAGCAGCCAAGAGGAGAGCATCGCTGTTTATGGCTACACCTTC. Translated, it gives CASSQEESIAVYGYTF. The V and J genes are TRBV4-1 and TRBJ1-2; D call uncertain. Deletions cut 0 bases from V and 5 bases from J, with 16 bases between. Germline V CDR1 and CDR2: MGHRA, YSYEKL. The CDR3 loop spans 16 amino acids.

The V and J genes are TRBV15 and TRBJ2-3; D may be TRBD2 (5 bases). This CDR3 comprises 14 residues. V dropped 0 bases and J dropped 3 bases, with 7 bases sitting between them. Germline CDR1 LNHNV, CDR2 YYDKDF (reference sequence). The CDR3 DNA reads as TGTGCCACCAGCAGAGACGGCGGGACAGATACGCAGTATTTT. This translates into CATSRDGGTDTQYF.

J is TRBJ2-1 and V is TRBV9, with TRBD2 matching 10 bases. The CDR3 extends over 16 amino acids. The germline V gene has CDR1 SGDLS and CDR2 YYNGEE. Trimming at V came to 0 bases and at J to 8 bases, leaving 8 bases not matched to a gene. CDR3 amino acids: CASSVVGSGGIYEQFF. The CDR3 coding sequence is TGTGCCAGCAGCGTAGTGGGTAGCGGGGGGATATATGAGCAGTTCTTC.

Here the CDR3 DNA reads TGTGCCAGCAGCCAATCTCGGACAGGGGGCCAACTTTATGGCTACACCTTC. Its translation is CASSQSRTGGQLYGYTF. The gene calls are TRBV14 and TRBJ1-2; 11 positions match TRBD1. Unmatched junction bases numbered 10, after V lost 2 bases and J lost 5 bases. This CDR3 region has 17 residues. Germline CDR1 is SGHDN and CDR2 is FVKESK. The full variable domain, rest sourced from reference TRBV14 and TRBJ1-2, is EAGVTQFPSHSVIEKGQTVTLRCDPISGHDNLYWYRRVMGKEIKFLLHFVKESKQDESGMPNNRFLAERTGGTYSTLKVQPAELEDSGVYFCASSQSRTGGQLYGYTFGSGTRLTVV.

The V call is TRBV11-3, the J call TRBJ1-1; D remains ambiguous. The ends were cut back, 4 bases at V and 7 bases at J, with 16 bases in the middle. Germline V gene lookup returns CDR1 SGHNT and CDR2 YENEEA. The CDR3 is made up of 14 amino acids. For the CDR3, the DNA is TGTGCCAGCAGCTCTAGATCGTTGGGAGGTGAAGCTTTCTTT. Its protein is CASSSRSLGGEAFF. Full variable domain (outside the CDR3, taken from reference TRBV11-3 and TRBJ1-1): EAGVVQSPRYKIIEKKQPVAFWCNPISGHNTLYWYLQNLGQGPELLIRYENEEAVDDSQLPKDRFSAERLKGVDSTLKIQPAELGDSAVYLCASSSRSLGGEAFFGQGTRLTVV.